The next 7 T cell receptor beta chains were all read from a single sample in a study of response to subunit inactivated influenza vaccine. TCRdb redid the calling of the RT-PCR reads with MiXCR, one entry per CDR3 protein. The data hold hundreds of thousands of distinct CDR3 sequences, with approximately 18% observed a single time. This specimen consisted of PBMCs from blood, obtained 4 to 6 days after vaccination. Every receptor here comes from a man aged 50 to 60 who received an inactivated influenza vaccine.

Only a few counts were recorded for this clonotype. The chain links TRBV10-3 to TRBJ1-1; D possibly corresponds to TRBD1 (6 bases). The CDR3 has 14 amino acids. Trimming removed 6 bases at V and 0 bases at J, with 11 bases between. Per germline, CDR1 ENHRY and CDR2 SYGVKD. CDR3 DNA sequence: TGTGCCATCAGGCGGACAGACATGAACACTGAAGCTTTCTTT. This encodes CAIRRTDMNTEAFF.

The chain recombines TRBV7-6 with TRBJ1-1; 11 bases fit TRBD1. CDR1 and CDR2 from the germline V gene are SGHVS and FNYEAQ. The CDR3 runs 14 residues. With V trimmed by 5 bases and J by 7 bases, 6 bases remained unmatched. CDR3 bases: TGTGCCAGCAGCCCCGGACAGGGGGCTGGTGAAGCTTTCTTT. Its protein product is CASSPGQGAGEAFF.

V is TRBV11-2 and J is TRBJ2-5, with D unclear. The CDR3 length is 15 residues. Trimming cost V 5 bases and J 1 base, with 14 bases left between them. From germline, CDR1 is SGHAT and CDR2 FQNNGV. The CDR3 DNA reads as TGTGCCAGCAGCGCCCTTGAGGCCCCCCAAGAGACCCAGTACTTC. Translated: CASSALEAPQETQYF.

Only a few counts were recorded for this clonotype. This chain joins TRBV5-5 and TRBJ2-5, with 7 bases lining up with TRBD1. V trimming: 0 bases; J trimming: 7 bases; junction bases outside the gene matches: 3. The CDR3 is made up of 13 amino acids. Germline CDR1 SGHKS, CDR2 YYEKEE (reference sequence). DNA for the CDR3: TGTGCCAGCAGCTTGGTGGGGGACAGGACCCAGTACTTC. It encodes CASSLVGDRTQYF.

The rearrangement joins TRBV7-8 to TRBJ2-3; D unresolved. Germline V gene data show CDR1 as SGHVS and CDR2 as FQNEAQ. This CDR3 has 16 residues. Trimming shortened V by 1 base and J by 1 base, and 12 bases separated the two germline ends. The CDR3 DNA reads as TGTGCCAGCAGCTTAGGCGGAGCTCCCGGCACAGATACGCAGTATTTT. Translated, it gives CASSLGGAPGTDTQYF.

The V call is TRBV10-3, the J call TRBJ2-3; D is unclear. Trimming took 6 bases from V and 3 from J, leaving 16 bases between them. The germline gives CDR1 ENHRY, CDR2 SYGVKD. The CDR3 length is 15 residues. CDR3 sequence: CAIRDQNRPTDTQYF. The CDR3 DNA reads TGTGCCATCAGGGACCAGAATCGACCAACAGATACGCAGTATTTT.

The chain recombines TRBV5-1 with TRBJ1-1, with 9 nucleotides matching TRBD1. The CDR3 extends over 15 amino acids. J was trimmed by 11 bases and V by 4 bases; bases with no gene match: 15. Germline CDR1 is SGHRS and CDR2 is YFSETQ. CDR3 DNA: TGCGCCAGCAGCGGACCAGGGGACAGGGAGGGGAAGGCTTTCTTT. It specifies CASSGPGDREGKAFF.